Reported below is one TCR beta chain. Antigen unknown. Profiled with immunoSEQ multiplex PCR; TCRdb holds only in-frame clones, not every one. The table includes 150,000 or so clones, roughly 90% detected once. This specimen belongs to a study of T cell responses to AZD1222 COVID-19 vaccine. Study-wide results and limits: There were mostly white British donors and more females than males, and clonal diversity was possibly underestimated. At 160-218 and 743-854, vaccine-associated CD4 TCRs were dominant, and they spanned spike. Spike-specific TCR breadth and depth rose after two AZD1222 doses.

J gave up 1 base and V 3 bases, and 2 bases lay outside the gene matches. This CDR3 contains 14 residues. From germline, CDR1 is SEHNR and CDR2 FQNEAQ (reference sequence). The V and J genes are TRBV7-9 and TRBJ1-1; TRBD1 matches 7 bases. Here the sequenced sample was peripheral blood, taken on day 0 of AZD1222 vaccination. The TCR sequence derives from an adult in good health. CDR3 amino acids: CASSLTGRNTEAFF. For the CDR3, the DNA is TGTGCCAGCAGCTTGACAGGGCGGAACACTGAAGCTTTCTTT. Full variable domain (rest looked up from reference TRBV7-9 and TRBJ1-1): DTGVSQNPRHKITKRGQNVTFRCDPISEHNRLYWYRQTLGQGPEFLTYFQNEAQLEKSRLLSDRFSAERPKGSFSTLEIQRTEQGDSAMYLCASSLTGRNTEAFFGQGTRLTVV.